These T cell receptor beta chains were read from a single sample in a study of brain T cells in children with intractable seizures. Profiled with immunoSEQ multiplex PCR; TCRdb holds only in-frame clones, not every one. Seen here are fewer than 25,000 clones, 85% to 95% observed once, and the top ten hold 5% to 7.5%. The sample in question was peripheral blood, obtained at surgery. The origin of the receptors is a boy aged 5-17 years with focal cortical dysplasia and intractable seizures. Each CDR3 is given with its conserved first and last residue. The D gene is left open where the match is weak. The size entry is marked missing in some rows and otherwise reads once, few, many or a size class.

abundance: -; j_gene: TRBJ1-2; v_gene: TRBV28; d_gene: -; CDR3nt: TGTGCCAGCAGTTTTTCGGGGGCGGGGGGCTATGGCTACACCTTC; CDR3aa: CASSFSGAGGYGYTF
abundance: -; j_gene: TRBJ2-1; v_gene: TRBV9; d_gene: TRBD2; CDR3nt: TGTGCCAGCAGCCCACACCTGACTAGCGGGAGGGTCGGGCAGTTCTTC; CDR3aa: CASSPHLTSGRVGQFF
abundance: -; j_gene: TRBJ1-2; v_gene: TRBV18; d_gene: -; CDR3nt: TGTGCCAGCTCACCAAAGAAGGGGGGGACCTATGGCTACACCTTC; CDR3aa: CASSPKKGGTYGYTF
abundance: -; j_gene: TRBJ2-2; v_gene: TRBV30; d_gene: -; CDR3nt: TGTGCCTGGAGATTGGCACAGGGCACCGGGGAGCTGTTTTTT; CDR3aa: CAWRLAQGTGELFF
abundance: once; j_gene: TRBJ1-3; v_gene: TRBV18; d_gene: -; CDR3nt: TGTGCCAGCTTCCTCTTCGGGCAGACTGGAAACACCATATATTTT; CDR3aa: CASFLFGQTGNTIYF
abundance: few; j_gene: TRBJ2-6; v_gene: TRBV6-1; d_gene: -; CDR3nt: TGTGCCAGCAGTGACGAGGGGGGCGGGGCCAACGTCCTGACTTTC; CDR3aa: CASSDEGGGANVLTF
abundance: once; j_gene: TRBJ1-1; v_gene: TRBV30; d_gene: -; CDR3nt: TGTGCCTGGAAATTGTACGATAACACTGAAGCTTTCTTT; CDR3aa: CAWKLYDNTEAFF
abundance: -; j_gene: TRBJ1-4; v_gene: TRBV11-2; d_gene: -; CDR3nt: TGTGCCAGCAGGCCATCCTCCCCCTACCAGCCTGGGGGTGGAAAACTGTTTTTT; CDR3aa: CASRPSSPYQPGGGKLFF
abundance: -; j_gene: TRBJ2-5; v_gene: TRBV5-6; d_gene: TRBD2; CDR3nt: TGTGCCAGCAGCTCCCTAGCGGGGGCCGTGTACCAAGAGACCCAGTACTTC; CDR3aa: CASSSLAGAVYQETQYF
abundance: -; j_gene: TRBJ2-7; v_gene: TRBV7-9; d_gene: -; CDR3nt: TGTGCCAGCTCGAGGACAGAGACTTACGAGCAGTACTTC; CDR3aa: CASSRTETYEQYF
abundance: -; j_gene: TRBJ1-2; v_gene: TRBV11-2; d_gene: -; CDR3nt: TGTGCCAGCAGCTTAGATGCAGGGGACTCCTTATATGGCTACACCTTC; CDR3aa: CASSLDAGDSLYGYTF
abundance: -; j_gene: TRBJ1-6; v_gene: TRBV4-1; d_gene: TRBD1; CDR3nt: TGCGCCAGCAGCCTGAATATTTACCCCACCCGGGACAGGGAGAATTCACCCCTCCACTTT; CDR3aa: CASSLNIYPTRDRENSPLHF
abundance: -; j_gene: TRBJ1-5; v_gene: TRBV18; d_gene: TRBD1; CDR3nt: TGTGCCAGCTCACCAGGACAGGGGGGCCAGCCCCAGCATTTT; CDR3aa: CASSPGQGGQPQHF
abundance: -; j_gene: TRBJ2-1; v_gene: TRBV19; d_gene: -; CDR3nt: TGTGCCAGTAGTATAGGAGGTAATCGGCGGGACAATGAGCAGTTCTTC; CDR3aa: CASSIGGNRRDNEQFF
abundance: -; j_gene: TRBJ2-2; v_gene: TRBV6-6; d_gene: -; CDR3nt: TGTGCCAGCAGTTCGATCATGAACACCGGGGAGCTGTTTTTT; CDR3aa: CASSSIMNTGELFF
abundance: -; j_gene: TRBJ1-6; v_gene: TRBV30; d_gene: -; CDR3nt: TGTGCCTGGAGTCGAAGCTCCTATAATTCACCCCTCCACTTT; CDR3aa: CAWSRSSYNSPLHF
abundance: -; j_gene: TRBJ1-1; v_gene: TRBV12-3/TRBV12-4; d_gene: -; CDR3nt: TGTGCCAGCACCAACGTCCCGCGCACTGAAGCTTTCTTT; CDR3aa: CASTNVPRTEAFF
abundance: -; j_gene: TRBJ2-1; v_gene: TRBV7-2; d_gene: TRBD2; CDR3nt: TGTGCCAGCAGCCCCGTACCATCTTCCCTAGCGGGGGGGCCATATGAGCAGTTCTTC; CDR3aa: CASSPVPSSLAGGPYEQFF
abundance: -; j_gene: TRBJ1-2; v_gene: TRBV18; d_gene: -; CDR3nt: TGTGCCAGCTCACCAGAAGGCATGGGCTATGGCTACACCTTC; CDR3aa: CASSPEGMGYGYTF
abundance: -; j_gene: TRBJ1-5; v_gene: TRBV28; d_gene: -; CDR3nt: TGTGCCAGCAGCTCTGGCCCGGCCCAGCATTTT; CDR3aa: CASSSGPAQHF
abundance: -; j_gene: TRBJ1-4; v_gene: TRBV9; d_gene: -; CDR3nt: TGTGCCAGCAGCGAAAATCCACAGGCCCCTAATGAAAAACTGTTTTTT; CDR3aa: CASSENPQAPNEKLFF
abundance: -; j_gene: TRBJ1-2; v_gene: TRBV9; d_gene: -; CDR3nt: TGTGCCAGCAGCGGCTCCGGGGCAGGGGTTGACTTC; CDR3aa: CASSGSGAGVDF
abundance: -; j_gene: TRBJ1-5; v_gene: TRBV3-1/TRBV3-2; d_gene: -; CDR3nt: TGTGCCAGCAGCCAAGCTTACGGGGAGCAGCCCCAGCATTTT; CDR3aa: CASSQAYGEQPQHF
abundance: -; j_gene: TRBJ2-5; v_gene: TRBV10-3; d_gene: -; CDR3nt: TGTGCCATCATGGGGCCAGGAGAGACCCAGTACTTC; CDR3aa: CAIMGPGETQYF
abundance: -; j_gene: TRBJ2-5; v_gene: TRBV5-6; d_gene: -; CDR3nt: TGTGCCAGCACTCTTTCAACGGGCCAAGGAACCCGGGTAGGAGAGACCCAGTACTTC; CDR3aa: CASTLSTGQGTRVGETQYF
abundance: -; j_gene: TRBJ2-3; v_gene: TRBV19; d_gene: -; CDR3nt: TGTGCCAGTAGTATGAGGACAGATACGCAGTATTTT; CDR3aa: CASSMRTDTQYF
abundance: -; j_gene: TRBJ1-4; v_gene: TRBV4-2; d_gene: -; CDR3nt: TGTGCCAGCAGCCAAGACGTGGGGACCGGCGGTGAAAAACTGTTTTTT; CDR3aa: CASSQDVGTGGEKLFF
abundance: -; j_gene: TRBJ1-6; v_gene: TRBV10-3; d_gene: -; CDR3nt: TGTGCCATCAGTGAGGACAGGCCTTATTCACCCCTCCACTTT; CDR3aa: CAISEDRPYSPLHF
abundance: -; j_gene: TRBJ1-6; v_gene: TRBV7-9; d_gene: TRBD1; CDR3nt: TGTGCCAGCAGCGGGGGACAGGCGAATTCACCCCTCCACTTT; CDR3aa: CASSGGQANSPLHF
abundance: -; j_gene: TRBJ1-3; v_gene: TRBV5-7; d_gene: -; CDR3nt: TGTGCCAGCAGCCTCCGGGGATCCGCCTCTGGAAACACCATATATTTT; CDR3aa: CASSLRGSASGNTIYF
abundance: -; j_gene: TRBJ2-2; v_gene: TRBV27; d_gene: -; CDR3nt: TGTGCCAGCAGTTTTGACACCGGGGAGCTGTTTTTT; CDR3aa: CASSFDTGELFF
abundance: -; j_gene: TRBJ2-7; v_gene: TRBV9; d_gene: -; CDR3nt: TGTGCCAGCAGCGAGACAGGTAGAGCCTACGAGCAGTACTTC; CDR3aa: CASSETGRAYEQYF
abundance: -; j_gene: TRBJ1-2; v_gene: TRBV27; d_gene: -; CDR3nt: TGTGCCAGCAGTTTATCCCCCGGGGGCTATGGCTACACCTTC; CDR3aa: CASSLSPGGYGYTF
abundance: -; j_gene: TRBJ1-6; v_gene: TRBV19; d_gene: -; CDR3nt: TGTGCCAGTAGTCCCCTAGGGGTTTCACCCCTCCACTTT; CDR3aa: CASSPLGVSPLHF
abundance: -; j_gene: TRBJ1-2; v_gene: TRBV9; d_gene: -; CDR3nt: TGTGCCAGCAGCGAGCCCGAGGGGCAGACAAACTATGGCTACACCTTC; CDR3aa: CASSEPEGQTNYGYTF
abundance: -; j_gene: TRBJ1-2; v_gene: TRBV11-2; d_gene: -; CDR3nt: TGTGCCAGCAGCCCAGACTTCGGGGCAAGGGGCTACACCTTC; CDR3aa: CASSPDFGARGYTF
abundance: once; j_gene: TRBJ2-3; v_gene: TRBV27; d_gene: TRBD1; CDR3nt: TGTGCCAGCAGTCGAATTCCGGGACAGGGAAACACAGATACGCAGTATTTT; CDR3aa: CASSRIPGQGNTDTQYF
abundance: -; j_gene: TRBJ2-1; v_gene: TRBV3-1/TRBV3-2; d_gene: -; CDR3nt: TGTGCCAGCAGCCAAGGACGGGACTGGACCGCGAATGAGCAGTTCTTC; CDR3aa: CASSQGRDWTANEQFF
abundance: once; j_gene: TRBJ1-2; v_gene: TRBV7-9; d_gene: -; CDR3nt: TGTGCCAGCAGCCCTCCGGGGTGGGGACCTAAGGGCTACACCTTC; CDR3aa: CASSPPGWGPKGYTF
abundance: -; j_gene: TRBJ2-3; v_gene: TRBV7-2; d_gene: -; CDR3nt: TGTGCCAGCAGCCTAGGATGGAGGAGCACAGATACGCAGTATTTT; CDR3aa: CASSLGWRSTDTQYF
abundance: -; j_gene: TRBJ2-7; v_gene: TRBV12-3/TRBV12-4; d_gene: -; CDR3nt: TGTGCCAGCAGTTTAGTCAAGTTCTCCCCGTACTTC; CDR3aa: CASSLVKFSPYF
abundance: few; j_gene: TRBJ1-3; v_gene: TRBV2; d_gene: TRBD1; CDR3nt: TGTGCCAGCAGTATGACAGGGATTGGAAACACCATATATTTT; CDR3aa: CASSMTGIGNTIYF
abundance: -; j_gene: TRBJ2-6; v_gene: TRBV7-9; d_gene: TRBD1; CDR3nt: TGTGCCAGCAGCAACGGACAGGGGGTGTCTGGGGCCAACGTCCTGACTTTC; CDR3aa: CASSNGQGVSGANVLTF
abundance: -; j_gene: TRBJ1-1; v_gene: TRBV5-6; d_gene: -; CDR3nt: TGTGCCAGCAGCCGAGTGGGGACTGAAGCTTTCTTT; CDR3aa: CASSRVGTEAFF